The 27 T cell receptor beta chains below come from one sample, sequenced in a study of control samples from healthy donors and cancer patients. Method: immunoSEQ multiplex PCR; TCRdb's copy keeps in-frame clones and lacks some. The repertoire holds about 410,000 clones, with around nine tenths as singletons. Material for sequencing was PBMCs. The receptors here all came from a man aged 40-49 years with head and neck cancer.

V usage is TRBV5-1 and J usage is TRBJ2-3; D is perhaps TRBD2 (6 bases). The ends were cut back, 4 bases at V and 0 bases at J, with 6 bases in the middle. There are 13 residues in the CDR3. Germline V gives CDR1 SGHRS, CDR2 YFSETQ. The CDR3 loop is CASSAGSTDTQYF. As DNA, the CDR3 is TGCGCCAGCAGCGCGGGGAGCACAGATACGCAGTATTTT.

The chain couples TRBV30 to TRBJ2-7; D is unresolved. The V gene's germline CDR1 is GTSNPN and CDR2 SVGIG (reference sequence). The CDR3 consists of 17 residues. Trimming cost V 1 base and J 2 bases, with 21 bases left between them. The CDR3 DNA follows: TGTGCCTGGAGTGCCGCTCCCCAAGGCGGTCTAACCTACGAGCAGTACTTC. Translated, it gives CAWSAAPQGGLTYEQYF.

This chain links TRBV6-6 with TRBJ2-5; weak D call: TRBD2 (5 bases). The CDR3 is 12 amino acids. The ends were cut back, 5 bases at V and 4 bases at J, with 8 bases in the middle. The germline V gene encodes CDR1 MNHNY and CDR2 SVGAGI (reference sequence). CDR3 DNA: TGTGCCAGCAGTGAGGGAGTAGAGACCCAGTACTTC. Translating it yields CASSEGVETQYF.

The chain has TRBV3-1 (or the pseudogene TRBV3-2) and TRBJ2-1; possible D gene TRBD1, 6 bases. The CDR3 runs 15 residues. Trimming cost V 0 bases and J 5 bases, with 11 bases left between them. CDR1 and CDR2 (germline): LGHDT, YNNKEL (reference sequence). As DNA, the CDR3 is TGTGCCAGCAGCCAAGAACAGGGCAACAACAATGAGCAGTTCTTC. Encoded protein: CASSQEQGNNNEQFF.

This chain connects TRBV3-1 (or the pseudogene TRBV3-2) to TRBJ2-3; the match to TRBD2 covers 10 bases. CDR3 length: 18 amino acids. The junction had 12 bases not matched to a gene; V was cut back by 3 bases and J by 3 bases. Per germline, CDR1 LGHDT and CDR2 YNNKEL (reference sequence). In nucleotides, the CDR3 is TGTGCCAGCAGCCACAACCCCAGTAGCGGGAGGACTACAGATACGCAGTATTTT. Its translation is CASSHNPSSGRTTDTQYF.

The chain combines TRBV9 with TRBJ2-7; the match to TRBD1 covers 12 bases. V dropped 4 bases and J dropped 7; count of bases not matched to a gene: 9. Per germline, CDR1 SGDLS and CDR2 YYNGEE. The CDR3 extends over 15 amino acids. The CDR3 protein is CASSPHGTGGYEQYF. As DNA, the CDR3 is TGTGCCAGCAGCCCCCACGGGACAGGGGGCTATGAGCAGTACTTC.

The V gene is TRBV6-2 or TRBV6-3, the J gene TRBJ2-7; 7 nucleotides agree with TRBD1. Germline V lookup: CDR1 MNHEY, CDR2 SVGEGT. This CDR3 is 16 amino acids long. J gave up 4 bases and V 4 bases, and 13 bases lay outside the gene matches. The DNA for the CDR3 is TGTGCCAGCAGTTTCGAGGGGGCAGGGATGCGGTACGAGCAGTACTTC. It specifies CASSFEGAGMRYEQYF.

This clone was recorded once. The chain carries TRBV6-5 and TRBJ2-2; D gene unclear. V was trimmed by 2 bases and J by 8 bases, leaving 3 bases between them. CDR3 length equals 11 residues. Germline values: CDR1 MNHEY, CDR2 SVGAGI. The CDR3 DNA follows: TGTGCCAGCAGTTACCGTGGGGAGCTGTTTTTT. This encodes CASSYRGELFF.

The gene calls are TRBV6-2 or TRBV6-3 and TRBJ2-5; unclear D gene. V lost 3 bases to trimming and J lost 5 bases, with 4 bases between them. The germline V gene has CDR1 MNHEY and CDR2 SVGEGT. The CDR3 has 11 amino acids. The CDR3 bases are TGTGCCAGCAGTTATACCGAGACCCAGTACTTC. It encodes CASSYTETQYF.

The chain joins TRBV19 to TRBJ1-4; 9 bases match TRBD1. The length of the CDR3 is 15 residues. Per the germline V gene, CDR1 is LNHDA and CDR2 is SQIVND (reference sequence). V trimming: 7 bases; J trimming: 5 bases; junction bases outside the gene matches: 8. CDR3 sequence (DNA): TGTGCCAGTAATTTGTACGGGACAGGGAATGAAAAACTGTTTTTT. It is translated as CASNLYGTGNEKLFF.

The V and J genes are TRBV28 and TRBJ1-4; D gene unclear. CDR1 and CDR2 from the germline V gene are MDHEN and SYDVKM. There are 15 residues in the CDR3. V lost 3 bases and J lost 0, with 8 bases in between. The CDR3 region is CASSLLGATNEKLFF. As DNA, the CDR3 is TGTGCCAGCAGTTTGTTGGGTGCAACTAATGAAAAACTGTTTTTT.

The V gene is TRBV11-3, the J gene TRBJ1-1, with D possibly TRBD1 on 6 matching bases. The CDR3 sequence is 15 residues long. CDR1 is SGHNT, CDR2 YENEEA, per germline. The V end lost 1 base, the J end lost 1 base, and 10 bases lay between the germline ends. The CDR3 protein is CASSLAGQRNTEAFF. Here the CDR3 DNA reads TGTGCCAGCAGCTTAGCCGGACAGAGGAACACTGAAGCTTTCTTT.

The chain employs TRBV2 and TRBJ2-1, with 12 bases matching TRBD2. Trimming at V came to 1 base and at J to 10 bases, leaving 5 bases not matched to a gene. Germline CDR1 reads SNHLY; CDR2 reads FYNNEI. The CDR3 loop spans 15 amino acids. CDR3 bases: TGTGCCAGCAGTGAAGAACTAGCGGGGGGTGAAGAGCAGTTCTTC. It translates to CASSEELAGGEEQFF.

The rearrangement joins TRBV7-3 to TRBJ2-2; D is uncertain. CDR1 and CDR2 (germline): SGHTA, FQGTGA. Trimming removed 3 bases from V and 1 base from J, with 6 bases in between. This CDR3 contains 14 residues. The CDR3 reads CASSLAGNTGELFF. DNA of the CDR3: TGTGCCAGCAGCTTGGCAGGGAACACCGGGGAGCTGTTTTTT.

This sequence joins TRBV2 and TRBJ2-3; the D gene could be TRBD1 or TRBD2 (6 bases each). CDR1 and CDR2 (germline): SNHLY, FYNNEI. The CDR3 extends over 16 amino acids. With 4 bases removed from V and 3 bases from J, the gap between germline ends came to 17 bases. This CDR3 reads CASSGGSGGLTDTQYF. CDR3 DNA sequence: TGTGCCAGCAGTGGAGGGAGTGGGGGGCTAACAGATACGCAGTATTTT. The entire variable domain, with the rest obtained from reference TRBV2 and TRBJ2-3, is as follows: EPEVTQTPSHQVTQMGQEVILRCVPISNHLYFYWYRQILGQKVEFLVSFYNNEISEKSEIFDDQFSVERPDGSNFTLKIRSTKLEDSAMYFCASSGGSGGLTDTQYFGPGTRLTVL.

The chain recombines TRBV7-8 with TRBJ2-7; possibly TRBD1 for D (5 bases). CDR1 is SGHVS, CDR2 FQNEAQ, per germline. This CDR3 has 15 residues. Deletions cut 5 bases from V and 3 bases from J, with 17 bases between. The CDR3 coding sequence is TGTGCCAGCAGCAAAGAACGACAGACGATCTACGAGCAGTACTTC. Amino acids: CASSKERQTIYEQYF.

This clone was seen a handful of times. The chain recombines TRBV5-6 with TRBJ2-7, with a weak D call TRBD1 (5 bases). Germline V gene data show CDR1 as SGHDT and CDR2 as YYEEEE. Trimming stripped 4 bases from V and 3 bases from J, with 17 bases between. This CDR3 has 15 amino acids. CDR3 DNA: TGTGCCAGCAGCCATACCGGACATGGCGACTACGAGCAGTACTTC. Translating it yields CASSHTGHGDYEQYF.

The V call is TRBV6-2 or TRBV6-3, the J call TRBJ1-5, with a weak D call TRBD1 (6 bases). V was trimmed by 0 bases and J by 0 bases, leaving 15 bases between them. CDR1 is MNHEY, CDR2 SVGEGT, per germline. This CDR3 is 18 amino acids long. Written as DNA, the CDR3 is TGTGCCAGCAGTTACTCGTCACAGGGATATGGTAGCAATCAGCCCCAGCATTTT. Amino acids: CASSYSSQGYGSNQPQHF.

This chain connects TRBV30 to TRBJ1-4, with D uncertain. Germline loops: CDR1 GTSNPN, CDR2 SVGIG (reference sequence). This CDR3 is 15 amino acids long. Trimming shortened V by 0 bases and J by 7 bases, and 15 bases separated the two germline ends. CDR3 sequence (DNA): TGTGCCTGGAGTGTACTAGCACCAGGTCGTGAAAAACTGTTTTTT. This translates into CAWSVLAPGREKLFF.

The chain links TRBV7-8 to TRBJ2-4, with unresolved D. Germline V gene lookup returns CDR1 SGHVS and CDR2 FQNEAQ. CDR3 length: 15 residues. The V end lost 2 bases, the J end lost 0 bases, and 8 bases lay between the germline ends. The CDR3 protein is CASSLTDLAKNIQYF. The CDR3 coding sequence is TGTGCCAGCAGCTTAACAGACTTAGCCAAAAACATTCAGTACTTC.

V is TRBV6-5 and J is TRBJ1-5, with D perhaps matching TRBD1 (6 bases). The CDR3 is 14 amino acids. Trimming cost V 5 bases and J 6 bases, with 14 bases left between them. Germline CDR1 and CDR2: MNHEY and SVGAGI. The CDR3 DNA is TGTGCCAGCAGTCTGCGAGGGGGGGCTCAGCCCCAGCATTTT. Its protein is CASSLRGGAQPQHF.

V and J are TRBV28 and TRBJ2-3; weak D call: TRBD2 (6 bases). Trimming removed 7 bases at V and 0 bases at J, with 17 bases between. The CDR3 totals 16 residues. The V gene's germline CDR1 is MDHEN and CDR2 SYDVKM. The CDR3 DNA reads TGTGCCAGCACCCCGGGGGTAGCGACTAGCACAGATACGCAGTATTTT. It encodes CASTPGVATSTDTQYF.

The gene calls are TRBV30 and TRBJ2-3; 8 bases are a match to TRBD2. Trimming at V came to 0 bases and at J to 5 bases, leaving 7 bases not matched to a gene. This CDR3 has 15 residues. Germline assignment: CDR1 GTSNPN and CDR2 SVGIG (reference sequence). The CDR3 nucleotides read TGTGCCTGGAGTGTGGGAAGCGGGGGAAGAGATACGCAGTATTTT. It is translated as CAWSVGSGGRDTQYF. The full variable domain, in which reference TRBV30 and TRBJ2-3 provide the parts outside the CDR3, is SQTIHQWPATLVQPVGSPLSLECTVEGTSNPNLYWYRQAAGRGLQLLFYSVGIGQISSEVPQNLSASRPQDRQFILSSKKLLLSDSGFYLCAWSVGSGGRDTQYFGPGTRLTVL.

In nucleotides, the CDR3 is TGCGCCAGCAGCCAAGATCCCGGCAGGGGAGGGACCCAGTACTTC. This codes for CASSQDPGRGGTQYF. V usage is TRBV4-3 and J usage is TRBJ2-5; D may match TRBD1 or TRBD2 (6 bases each). The V and J ends lost 0 bases and 7 bases respectively, with 15 bases between them. The CDR3 extends over 15 amino acids. Germline CDR1 LGHNA, CDR2 YSLEER.

CDR3 coding DNA: TGTGCCAGCAGCCAAGTAGGGTGGGTCGATAGCAATCAGCCCCAGCATTTT. The encoded protein is CASSQVGWVDSNQPQHF. The chain links TRBV4-2 to TRBJ1-5; D call uncertain. The CDR3 runs 17 residues. Germline CDR1 LGHNA, CDR2 YNFKEQ. V shed 1 base and J shed 0 bases, with 13 bases lying between them.

The CDR3 here is CASTHGGRGNQPQHF. The CDR3 DNA follows: TGTGCCAGCACCCACGGGGGAAGGGGAAATCAGCCCCAGCATTTT. V and J are TRBV6-6 and TRBJ1-5, with D possibly TRBD1 on 5 matching bases. The length of the CDR3 is 15 residues. CDR1 is MNHNY and CDR2 is SVGAGI in the germline V gene (reference sequence). The V end was cut by 7 bases, the J end by 4 bases, with 17 bases between.

This clone has just one count. The chain is built from TRBV27 and TRBJ2-1; 11 nucleotides align to TRBD1. Germline CDR1 reads MNHEY; CDR2 reads SMNVEV (reference sequence). V lost 3 bases to trimming and J lost 6 bases; unmatched junction nucleotides: 7. CDR3 length: 16 residues. CDR3 DNA: TGTGCCAGCAGTTTCTCGGGGACAGGGGGGTTCAATGAGCAGTTCTTC. Amino acids: CASSFSGTGGFNEQFF.